This T cell receptor (beta chain) comes out of a study of identical twins (dated by TCRdb to the mid-2010s). Notes on the research overall: TCR alpha and beta repertoires from monozygotic twins, unrelated adults of various ages and cord blood were deep-sequenced to test whether fetal clonotypes persist. To rule out contamination, the twin experiments were replicated at different times with different library preparation protocols.

The protocol used for the library was 5' RACE. The instrument was an Illumina HiSeq 2000. Template switching introduced a universal primer binding site; the final cDNA contained a unique molecular identifier, enabling accurate counting of TCR cDNA molecules. Specific primers in the conserved constant-segment region were used to synthesize first-strand cDNA for TCR alpha and beta chains. To control for contamination, each cDNA library was double barcoded with a SMART-Mk sample barcode plus Illumina barcodes. TruSeq adapter sequences along with Illumina sample barcodes were introduced in two successive PCR steps. TCR alpha and beta cDNA libraries were sequenced on the Illumina HiSeq platform with custom primers. The source study handled its data this way. Unique molecular identifiers were extracted from raw reads with MiGEC, and CDR3 positions were determined with MiXCR. For each individual, recombination models were inferred using an EM algorithm with the repgenHMM and IGoR tools. Shared clonotype analysis was performed with the tcR package in R, normalizing sharing by the product of cloneset sizes. Out-of-frame nonproductive sequences were analyzed to study raw recombination free of thymic and clonal selection effects. TCRdb ran its own pipeline on the public reads, namely fastp trimming at Q25 and MiXCR clone calling, and kept in-frame beta chains. Entries that share a CDR3 protein sequence are merged under the most common genes and DNA. TCRdb assigned the V and J calls; the authors' analysis was not used. The sample table records around 100,000 distinct CDR3 sequences; around 5.5% of these occur just once. The ten top clones hold approximately 12% of the sample.

This clonotype showed up just a few times. There is no known antigen for this receptor. Per-base quality was not reported, and no clone a single base away is much larger than it. Every donor was a healthy Caucasian. Using Miltenyi CD45RO+ enrichment and human naive T-cell isolation kits, memory (CD45RO+) and naive T cells were isolated from PBMC. The paper as a whole reports these results and caveats: The excess sharing between twins in beta out-of-frame sequences was weaker because fewer shared sequences reduced the signal-to-noise ratio. Fewer insertions were carried by abundant cord blood beta clonotypes; a weaker similar trend was observed in young adult naive repertoires, while no such trend was observed in memory repertoires. Compared with coincidental sharing between unrelated individuals, out-of-frame TCR alpha sequences shared between twins had an excess of sequences with low generation probability. Because the same donors could not be followed over many years, conclusions were based on cross-sectional statistical analysis. Zero-insertion analyses could be partly confounded by invariant T cells such as MAIT and iNKT, although diverse VJ usage argued against such confounding for most clonotypes. Recombination models systematically underestimated out-of-frame TCR alpha sharing in monozygotic twins but agreed with sharing between unrelated individuals.

From the germline V gene (reference sequence), CDR1 is MNHEY and CDR2 is SMNVEV. Germline trimming amounts to 6 bases on V and 3 bases on J, with 11 as the count of junction bases outside the gene matches. The CDR3 contains 16 residues, cysteine and phenylalanine counted. Of the read, only the CDR3 DNA is kept; its 48 bases are in frame from base 1. Recombination linked TRBV27 to TRBJ2-3; 8 central nucleotides agree with TRBD2. This sequence originates from a woman aged 45 to 65 in good health. Sequencing was done on a sample of memory T cells sorted from blood. This specimen's cell subset or site label, interpreted: CD45RO+ enriched T cells. The CDR3 protein is CASSLSGSSQTDTQYF. Here is the DNA: TGTGCCAGCAGCCTAAGCGGGAGTAGTCAGACAGATACGCAGTATTTT.